Below, 2 T cell receptor beta chains from the same sample are listed, as sequenced in a study of regulatory T cells in long-lasting Graves disease. Time point described: newly diagnosed GD, antithyroid drugs for less than 3 months. Isolated PBMC RNA provided the starting material for the TCR library. With iRepertoire HTBI primers and Arm-PCR of CDR3 regions, TCR beta libraries were built. From the multiplex PCR reads, TCRdb called clonotypes with MiXCR, one entry per CDR3 protein. Of more than 400,000 distinct CDR3 sequences listed, about 17% are singletons. Separately, the same data were catalogued under a study of T cells in Graves' hyperthyroidism and ophthalmopathy.

The material sequenced was peripheral blood mononuclear cells (PBMCs), taken at new diagnosis, from a patient treated with antithyroid drugs. The origin of the receptors is a young woman with Graves disease.

Many counts were recorded for this clonotype. The gene calls are TRBV2 and TRBJ1-5; 8 bases fit TRBD1. V shed 6 bases and J 5 bases; nucleotides not matched to a gene: 9. Looked up from germline, CDR1 is SNHLY and CDR2 is FYNNEI. This CDR3 has 15 amino acids. The CDR3 spells CASRVQGVGDQPQHF. Written as DNA, the CDR3 is TGTGCCAGCAGAGTACAGGGGGTCGGGGATCAGCCCCAGCATTTT.

This clonotype was detected ten times or more. This chain uses TRBV11-2 with TRBJ2-7; maybe TRBD2 (6 bases). V lost 2 bases and J lost 1, with 12 bases in between. This CDR3 contains 15 residues. The germline V gene encodes CDR1 SGHAT and CDR2 FQNNGV. CDR3 sequence reads: CASSLNSGNSYEQYF. CDR3 in DNA: TGTGCCAGCAGCTTAAATAGCGGAAATTCCTACGAGCAGTACTTC.